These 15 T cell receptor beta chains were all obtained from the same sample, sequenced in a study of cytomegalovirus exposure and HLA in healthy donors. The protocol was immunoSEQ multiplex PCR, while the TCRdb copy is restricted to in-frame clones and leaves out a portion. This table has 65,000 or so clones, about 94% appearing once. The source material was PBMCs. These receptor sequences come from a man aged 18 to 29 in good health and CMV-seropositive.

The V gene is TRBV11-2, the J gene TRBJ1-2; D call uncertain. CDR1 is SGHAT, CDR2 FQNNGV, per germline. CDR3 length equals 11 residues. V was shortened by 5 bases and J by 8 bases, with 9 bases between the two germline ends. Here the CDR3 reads CASSPLIGYTF. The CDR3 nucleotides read TGTGCCAGCAGCCCCCTAATAGGCTACACCTTC. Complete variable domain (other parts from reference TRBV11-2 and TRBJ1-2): EAGVAQSPRYKIIEKRQSVAFWCNPISGHATLYWYQQILGQGPKLLIQFQNNGVVDDSQLPKDRFSAERLKGVDSTLKIQPAKLEDSAVYLCASSPLIGYTFGSGTRLTVV.

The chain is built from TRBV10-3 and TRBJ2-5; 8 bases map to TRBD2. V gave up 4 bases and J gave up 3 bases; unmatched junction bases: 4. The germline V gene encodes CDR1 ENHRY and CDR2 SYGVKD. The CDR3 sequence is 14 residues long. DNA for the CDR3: TGTGCCATCAGTGCTGTAGCGGGAAAAGAGACCCAGTACTTC. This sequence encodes CAISAVAGKETQYF.

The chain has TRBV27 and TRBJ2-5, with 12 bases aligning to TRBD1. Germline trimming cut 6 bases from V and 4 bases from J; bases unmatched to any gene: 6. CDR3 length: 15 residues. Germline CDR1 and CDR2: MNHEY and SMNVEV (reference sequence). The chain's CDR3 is CASRPGTGGLETQYF. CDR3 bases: TGTGCCAGCAGGCCCGGGACAGGGGGCCTAGAGACCCAGTACTTC.

For the CDR3, the DNA is TGTGCCAGCAGCTTGGTCAGCGGCCCCCAGTACTTC. Its translation is CASSLVSGPQYF. The chain is built from TRBV5-6 and TRBJ2-7, with D perhaps TRBD2 (5 bases). The CDR3 loop spans 12 amino acids. Germline-derived CDR1 and CDR2 are SGHDT and YYEEEE. V gave up 0 bases and J gave up 10 bases, with 11 bases separating them.

In DNA form, the CDR3 reads TGTGCCAGCAGTTACGGACTAGCGGGAATGCTTGAGCAGTTCTTC. Translated: CASSYGLAGMLEQFF. V is TRBV6-6 and J is TRBJ2-1; 12 bases line up with TRBD2. The CDR3 runs to 15 residues. The J segment lost 9 bases and the V segment lost 2 bases, leaving 5 bases of the junction unmatched. Germline assignment: CDR1 MNHNY and CDR2 SVGAGI (reference sequence).

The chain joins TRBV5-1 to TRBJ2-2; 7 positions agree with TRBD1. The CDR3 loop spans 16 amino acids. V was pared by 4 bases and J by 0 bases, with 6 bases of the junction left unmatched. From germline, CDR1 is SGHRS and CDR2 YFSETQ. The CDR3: CASSVPGTANTGELFF. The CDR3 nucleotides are TGCGCCAGCAGCGTCCCGGGGACAGCGAACACCGGGGAGCTGTTTTTT.

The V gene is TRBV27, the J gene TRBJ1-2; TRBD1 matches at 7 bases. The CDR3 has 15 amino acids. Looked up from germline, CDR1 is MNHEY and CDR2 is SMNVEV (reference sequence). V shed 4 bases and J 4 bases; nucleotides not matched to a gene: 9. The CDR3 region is CASSSGTASSYGYTF. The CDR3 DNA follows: TGTGCCAGCAGTTCTGGGACAGCATCCTCCTATGGCTACACCTTC.

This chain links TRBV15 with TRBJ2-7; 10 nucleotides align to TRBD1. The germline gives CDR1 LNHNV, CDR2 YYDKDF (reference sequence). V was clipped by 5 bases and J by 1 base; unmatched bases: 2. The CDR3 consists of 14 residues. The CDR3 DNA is TGTGCCACCAGCTTGGACAGGGGGTCCTACGAGCAGTACTTC. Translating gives CATSLDRGSYEQYF. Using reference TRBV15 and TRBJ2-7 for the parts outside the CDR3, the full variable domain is DAMVIQNPRYQVTQFGKPVTLSCSQTLNHNVMYWYQQKSSQAPKLLFHYYDKDFNNEADTPDNFQSRRPNTSFCFLDIRSPGLGDTAMYLCATSLDRGSYEQYFGPGTRLTVT.

The CDR3 DNA reads as TGTGCCAGCAGTCAATCAGGGGTTGCAGAGACCCAGTACTTC. Its translation: CASSQSGVAETQYF. The rearrangement joins TRBV6-5 to TRBJ2-5, with D possibly TRBD1 on 6 matching bases. The ends were cut back, 5 bases at V and 4 bases at J, with 14 bases in the middle. This CDR3 has 14 amino acids. Germline V gene data show CDR1 as MNHEY and CDR2 as SVGAGI.

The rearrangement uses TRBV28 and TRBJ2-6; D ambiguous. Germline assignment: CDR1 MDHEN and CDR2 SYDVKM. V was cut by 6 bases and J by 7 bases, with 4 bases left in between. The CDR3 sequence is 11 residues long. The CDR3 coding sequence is TGTGCCAGCAGCTACGCCAACGTCCTGACTTTC. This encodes CASSYANVLTF.

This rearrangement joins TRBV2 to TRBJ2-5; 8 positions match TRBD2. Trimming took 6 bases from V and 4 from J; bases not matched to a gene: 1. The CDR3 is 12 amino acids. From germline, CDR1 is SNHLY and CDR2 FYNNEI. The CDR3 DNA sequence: TGTGCCAGCAGAACTAGCGGAGAGACCCAGTACTTC. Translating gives CASRTSGETQYF.

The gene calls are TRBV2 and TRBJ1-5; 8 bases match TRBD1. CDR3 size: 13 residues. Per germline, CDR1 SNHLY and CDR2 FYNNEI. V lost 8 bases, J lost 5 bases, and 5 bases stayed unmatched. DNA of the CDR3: TGTGCCAGCGGAGGGACAGGAGATCAGCCCCAGCATTTT. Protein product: CASGGTGDQPQHF.

The CDR3 region has the DNA TGTGCCATCAGTGAGTTCGGACAGGGATCACAAAACACTGAAGCTTTCTTT. This sequence encodes CAISEFGQGSQNTEAFF. The V gene is TRBV10-3, the J gene TRBJ1-1; 8 bases fit TRBD1. Germline trimming cut 1 base from V and 2 bases from J; bases unmatched to any gene: 9. This CDR3 is 17 amino acids long. CDR1 is ENHRY and CDR2 is SYGVKD in the germline V gene.

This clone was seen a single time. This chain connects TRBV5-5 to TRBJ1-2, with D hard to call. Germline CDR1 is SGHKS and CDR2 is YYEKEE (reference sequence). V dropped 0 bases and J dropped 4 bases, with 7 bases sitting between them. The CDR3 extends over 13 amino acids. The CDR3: CASSLGLSYGYTF. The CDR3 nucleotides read TGTGCCAGCAGCTTGGGTCTGAGCTATGGCTACACCTTC.

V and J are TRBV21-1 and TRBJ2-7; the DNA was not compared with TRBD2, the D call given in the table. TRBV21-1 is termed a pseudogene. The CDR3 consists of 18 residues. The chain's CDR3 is CASSPKSEGGGASYEQYF. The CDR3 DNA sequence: TGTGCCAGCAGCCCCAAGTCCGAGGGGGGGGGAGCCTCTTACGAGCAGTACTTC.